This T cell receptor beta chain originates from a study of blood T cell repertoires in COVID-19. Background on the study: Donors in the United States, Italy and Spain gave samples during acute or convalescent COVID-19. Sample material is recorded as cDNA or gDNA derived from T cells, B-cell-depleted T cells, or PBMCs.

With 5 bases removed from V and 6 bases from J, the gap between germline ends came to 14 bases. CDR3 length equals 13 residues. Authors' data handling: Nucleated cell number was recorded as an estimate derived from reference gene primer amplification. The repertoire was sequenced with immunoSEQ multiplex PCR; TCRdb's copy has only in-frame clones and lacks some. D and trimming were read from the DNA, whereas the V and J calls and clone size are those reported in that table. Found here are roughly 140,000 clones, 75% to 85% of them singletons; the top ten hold 2.5% to 3.5%. This chain uses TRBV12-3 or TRBV12-4 with TRBJ2-7, with D maybe TRBD1 (6 bases). The sequenced sample consisted of peripheral blood. The clonotype was recovered from a man aged 45-65 years with acute or convalescent COVID-19. The CDR3 region is CASSRTVGLEQYF. The CDR3 DNA follows: TGTGCCAGCAGTCGGACAGTCGGGCTCGAGCAGTACTTC.